A single sample gave rise to the 18 T cell receptor beta chains below, sequenced in a study of blood T cell repertoires in COVID-19. The protocol was immunoSEQ multiplex PCR, while the TCRdb copy is restricted to in-frame clones and leaves out a portion. Of around 200,000 clones listed, about 87% are singletons. The sample consisted of PBMCs or T cells enriched from blood (not recorded which). These TCRs come from a woman in her 30s who had recovered from COVID-19.

To note about this clone: At the DNA level, this CDR3 is encoded by other sequences in the same sample as well. This rearrangement joins TRBV18 to TRBJ1-3; the D is unclear. The germline V gene has CDR1 KGHSH and CDR2 LQKENI. Trimming stripped 2 bases from V and 2 bases from J, with 10 bases between. CDR3 size: 15 residues. DNA for the CDR3: TGTGCCAGCTCACCATCTGGCGGGGCTGGAAACACCATATATTTT. Protein product: CASSPSGGAGNTIYF.

A few counts support this clone. The rearrangement links TRBV27 to TRBJ1-5; 9 bases align to TRBD1. V shed 11 bases, J shed 0 bases, and the junction held 8 bases outside the gene matches. The germline V gene has CDR1 MNHEY and CDR2 SMNVEV (reference sequence). The CDR3 length is 15 residues. The CDR3 coding sequence is TGTGCCTCTAAACAGGGGGCATATAGCAATCAGCCCCAGCATTTT. This translates into CASKQGAYSNQPQHF.

This clone is a singleton in its sample. The CDR3 DNA is TGCGCCAGCAGCCAATGGACTAGCGGGGGGTCGGTAGATACGCAGTATTTT. This codes for CASSQWTSGGSVDTQYF. V gene TRBV4-3 combines with J gene TRBJ2-3; 14 bases fit TRBD2. The CDR3 runs to 17 residues. CDR1 is LGHNA, CDR2 YSLEER, per germline. J lost 5 bases, V lost 2 bases, and 6 bases had no gene match.

Only one count was recorded for this clone. This chain joins TRBV4-2 and TRBJ2-3; 13 nucleotides agree with TRBD2. The CDR3 totals 18 residues. V shed 4 bases and J 3 bases; nucleotides not matched to a gene: 10. The germline gives CDR1 LGHNA, CDR2 YNFKEQ. The CDR3 DNA follows: TGTGCCAGCAGCCCGCAGACTAGCGGGGGGCCCGATACAGATACGCAGTATTTT. The encoded protein is CASSPQTSGGPDTDTQYF.

The rearrangement uses TRBV6-5 and TRBJ1-2; D may be TRBD1 (6 bases). V lost 6 bases to trimming and J lost 7 bases, with 18 bases between them. Germline V gene data show CDR1 as MNHEY and CDR2 as SVGAGI. The CDR3 is 14 amino acids. CDR3 in amino acids: CASRPGTSLGGYTF. DNA of the CDR3: TGTGCCAGCAGACCCGGGACATCCTTGGGTGGCTACACCTTC.

CDR3 in DNA: TGTGCCAGCATCGACAGGGGGGGTTTGCCCCTCCACTTT. It translates to CASIDRGGLPLHF. The J gene is TRBJ1-6, the V gene TRBV6-5, with 9 bases fitting TRBD1. In germline, CDR1 is MNHEY, CDR2 SVGAGI. With 7 bases clipped from V and 13 bases from J, the junction kept 8 bases outside the gene matches. The CDR3 runs 13 residues.

The rearrangement uses TRBV4-1 and TRBJ2-7, with 9 bases aligning to TRBD1. The germline V gene has CDR1 MGHRA and CDR2 YSYEKL. This CDR3 comprises 14 residues. Trimming took 3 bases from V and 9 from J; bases not matched to a gene: 9. Here the CDR3 reads CASSHPGQGPVQYF. DNA of the CDR3: TGCGCCAGCAGCCACCCGGGACAGGGACCCGTGCAGTACTTC.

CDR3 DNA sequence: TGTGCCAGTAGTATCGCCCAGACTAGCGGGGAGGGAGATACGCAGTATTTT. Protein sequence: CASSIAQTSGEGDTQYF. The chain recombines TRBV19 with TRBJ2-3, with TRBD2 identical over 11 bases. V trimming: 3 bases; J trimming: 5 bases; junction bases outside the gene matches: 10. Germline CDR1 and CDR2: LNHDA and SQIVND (reference sequence). This CDR3 comprises 17 residues.

CDR3 coding DNA: TGTGCCAGTAGTAGCGGGGACAGGGAGACCCAGTACTTC. This codes for CASSSGDRETQYF. The chain combines TRBV19 with TRBJ2-5, with TRBD1 matching over 8 bases. Germline V CDR1 and CDR2: LNHDA, SQIVND (reference sequence). The J segment lost 5 bases and the V segment lost 4 bases, leaving 3 bases of the junction unmatched. This CDR3 has 13 residues.

V gene TRBV9 combines with J gene TRBJ2-1; D might be TRBD1 (6 bases). Germline values: CDR1 SGDLS, CDR2 YYNGEE. The CDR3 contains 15 residues. Trimming pared 1 base from V and 2 bases from J, leaving 10 bases between. CDR3 loop: CASSVRGQTYNEQFF. CDR3 nucleotide sequence: TGTGCCAGCAGCGTAAGAGGACAGACCTACAATGAGCAGTTCTTC. Using reference TRBV9 and TRBJ2-1 for the parts outside the CDR3, the full variable domain is DSGVTQTPKHLITATGQRVTLRCSPRSGDLSVYWYQQSLDQGLQFLIQYYNGEERAKGNILERFSAQQFPDLHSELNLSSLELGDSALYFCASSVRGQTYNEQFFGPGTRLTVL.

This clone appeared a single time. This sequence joins TRBV4-1 and TRBJ2-5, with 7 bases that match TRBD1. Looked up from germline, CDR1 is MGHRA and CDR2 is YSYEKL. J lost 1 base, V lost 4 bases, and 6 bases had no gene match. The CDR3 runs 15 residues. This CDR3 reads CASSPMTGLQETQYF. As DNA, the CDR3 is TGCGCCAGCAGCCCCATGACAGGGCTCCAAGAGACCCAGTACTTC.

The chain joins TRBV3-1 (or the pseudogene TRBV3-2) to TRBJ2-7, with 7 bases aligning to TRBD1. Germline values: CDR1 LGHDT, CDR2 YNNKEL (reference sequence). V shed 2 bases and J 4 bases; nucleotides not matched to a gene: 8. This CDR3 comprises 15 residues. The CDR3 here is CASSQTPSQGYEQYF. Written as DNA, the CDR3 is TGTGCCAGCAGCCAAACCCCTTCACAGGGGTACGAGCAGTACTTC.

This chain links TRBV11-2 with TRBJ2-2, with 9 positions matching TRBD2. The ends lost 5 bases at V and 2 bases at J; junction bases unmatched: 15. Germline CDR1 reads SGHAT; CDR2 reads FQNNGV. The CDR3 contains 19 residues. CDR3: CASSHPGRGGRVNTGELFF. CDR3 in DNA: TGTGCCAGCAGCCACCCGGGGCGGGGGGGCCGTGTCAACACCGGGGAGCTGTTTTTT.

By proportion, this clone is medium-sized. J is TRBJ2-3 and V is TRBV29-1; 7 bases align to TRBD2. In germline, CDR1 is SQVTM, CDR2 ANQGSEA. After removal of 3 bases from V and 7 bases from J, the junction contained 4 bases not matched to a gene. This CDR3 contains 12 residues. CDR3 sequence reads: CSVEVGRNTQYF. The DNA for the CDR3 is TGCAGCGTTGAGGTCGGGAGGAATACGCAGTATTTT.

This clone was seen at least ten times. The V call is TRBV7-6, the J call TRBJ1-2; the match to TRBD1 covers 9 bases. V trimming: 4 bases; J trimming: 6 bases; junction bases outside the gene matches: 3. CDR1 SGHVS and CDR2 FNYEAQ come from the germline V gene. This CDR3 comprises 13 residues. CDR3 region: CASSSQGADGYTF. The CDR3 coding sequence is TGTGCCAGCAGCTCACAGGGGGCAGATGGCTACACCTTC.

This chain uses TRBV5-1 with TRBJ2-1; TRBD1 aligns across 8 bases. The CDR3 loop spans 15 amino acids. The V segment lost 4 bases and the J segment 1 base; nucleotides outside the gene matches: 4. Germline-derived CDR1 and CDR2 are SGHRS and YFSETQ. The CDR3 loop is CASSDRQGSYNEQFF. As DNA, the CDR3 is TGCGCCAGCAGCGATAGACAGGGGTCCTACAATGAGCAGTTCTTC.

The gene calls are TRBV4-1 and TRBJ2-7; 7 nucleotides agree with TRBD2. J gave up 2 bases and V 0 bases, and 7 bases lay outside the gene matches. Germline V gene lookup returns CDR1 MGHRA and CDR2 YSYEKL. The length of the CDR3 is 16 residues. As DNA, the CDR3 is TGCGCCAGCAGCCAAGATCAGAGCGGGGTTACCTACGAGCAGTACTTC. Amino acids: CASSQDQSGVTYEQYF.

The chain carries TRBV3-1 (or the pseudogene TRBV3-2) and TRBJ1-2; D unresolved. The CDR3 length is 15 residues. The V gene's germline CDR1 is LGHDT and CDR2 YNNKEL (reference sequence). V was pared by 0 bases and J by 4 bases, with 12 bases between. In nucleotides, the CDR3 is TGTGCCAGCAGCCAAGATTTCTCAAAGAGCTATGGCTACACCTTC. Amino acids: CASSQDFSKSYGYTF.